This T cell receptor beta chain was recorded in a study of CD8 T cells in Susac syndrome. Sequencing of TCR beta covered CD8+ and CD4+ T cells obtained from blood. Included as multiple sclerosis controls were treatment-naive patients who had stable or active relapsing-remitting disease. RNA totalling roughly 0.5 to 1 ug underwent reverse transcription with random hexamers. Amplification of TCR beta CDR3 spanned 54 Vbeta and 13 Jbeta via immunoSEQ multiplex PCR. TCRdb recomputed calls from the immunoSEQ multiplex PCR reads with MiXCR, one row per CDR3 protein. The table lists roughly 300,000 distinct CDR3 sequences, roughly 84% of them singletons. The CDR3 length is 15 residues. Germline V gene lookup returns CDR1 SGDLS and CDR2 YYNGEE. The V segment lost 3 bases and the J segment 4 bases; nucleotides outside the gene matches: 3.

The clonotype comes from a human donor with multiple sclerosis. The source material was CD8+ T cells from PBMCs. This chain connects TRBV9 to TRBJ2-1; 11 bases map to TRBD2. CDR3 region: CASSEGLAEYNEQFF. The CDR3 DNA sequence: TGTGCCAGCAGCGAGGGACTAGCGGAATACAATGAGCAGTTCTTC. Full variable domain (remainder filled in from reference TRBV9 and TRBJ2-1): DSGVTQTPKHLITATGQRVTLRCSPRSGDLSVYWYQQSLDQGLQFLIQYYNGEERAKGNILERFSAQQFPDLHSELNLSSLELGDSALYFCASSEGLAEYNEQFFGPGTRLTVL.